Listed below are T cell receptor beta chains from one sample, sequenced in a study of T cell responses to AZD1222 COVID-19 vaccine. The data were produced by immunoSEQ multiplex PCR, yet TCRdb's version contains in-frame clones alone and is incomplete. This table has 140,000 to 150,000 clones, 70% to 90% appearing once. Here the sequenced sample was peripheral blood, taken on day 0 of AZD1222 vaccination. Receptors were obtained from an adult in good health. CDR3s include the opening cysteine and the closing phenylalanine or tryptophan. Each record gives: V gene, D gene, J gene, clone size, CDR3 DNA, CDR3 protein. The D gene is left open where the match is weak. Not all rows give a size; the values are once, few, many and, for expanded clones, a class.

V: TRBV19; D: TRBD1; J: TRBJ2-7; size: .; DNA: TGTGCCAGTACAGGGGGTTACGAGCAGTACTTC; CDR3: CASTGGYEQYF
V: TRBV7-9; D: .; J: TRBJ2-7; size: .; DNA: TGTGCCAGCAGCCTCAATCCTAACGAGCAGTACTTC; CDR3: CASSLNPNEQYF
V: TRBV10-1; D: .; J: TRBJ2-1; size: .; DNA: TGCGCCAGCAGTAATGATCCCAATGAGCAGTTCTTC; CDR3: CASSNDPNEQFF
V: TRBV15; D: .; J: TRBJ2-7; size: .; DNA: TGTGCCACCAGCAGAGTGGGGCAGGCCTACGAGCAGTACTTC; CDR3: CATSRVGQAYEQYF
V: TRBV28; D: .; J: TRBJ1-4; size: .; DNA: TGTGCCAGCAGTTTTTTAGAGTCGGGTAATGAAAAACTGTTTTTT; CDR3: CASSFLESGNEKLFF
V: TRBV2; D: .; J: TRBJ1-3; size: .; DNA: TGTGCCAGCAGTGGGACAATTGTCGCTGGAAACACCATATATTTT; CDR3: CASSGTIVAGNTIYF
V: TRBV29-1; D: .; J: TRBJ1-1; size: .; DNA: TGCAGCGCCCGGGGGGTCACTGAAGCTTTCTTT; CDR3: CSARGVTEAFF
V: TRBV6-5; D: .; J: TRBJ1-2; size: .; DNA: TGTGCCAGCACCGCAGGGGCAACTAACTATGGCTACACCTTC; CDR3: CASTAGATNYGYTF
V: TRBV7-2; D: TRBD1; J: TRBJ1-2; size: .; DNA: TGTGCCAGCAGCCGGAACCCAGGGGGCGAGGGAGGCTACACCTTC; CDR3: CASSRNPGGEGGYTF
V: TRBV28; D: TRBD1; J: TRBJ1-5; size: once; DNA: TGTGCCAGCAGGTTTGAGGGGGCGGGCAATCAGCCCCAGCATTTT; CDR3: CASRFEGAGNQPQHF
V: TRBV5-1; D: .; J: TRBJ2-1; size: .; DNA: TGCGCCAGCAGCATTTCGGGCTACAATGAGCAGTTCTTC; CDR3: CASSISGYNEQFF
V: TRBV30; D: TRBD1; J: TRBJ1-5; size: .; DNA: TGTGCCTGGAGTGTACAGGGGGTGGGCAATCAGCCCCAGCATTTT; CDR3: CAWSVQGVGNQPQHF
V: TRBV4-2; D: TRBD2; J: TRBJ2-1; size: .; DNA: TGTGCCAGCAGCCTGGCCCACAGCGGGATAGACAATGAGCAGTTCTTC; CDR3: CASSLAHSGIDNEQFF
V: TRBV5-6; D: TRBD1; J: TRBJ1-2; size: .; DNA: TGTGCCAGCAGCTCCGACAGGGTACTTAGTTATGGCTACACCTTC; CDR3: CASSSDRVLSYGYTF
V: TRBV7-9; D: .; J: TRBJ1-5; size: .; DNA: TGTGCCAGCAGCTTAATCGGGGGCAATCAGCCCCAGCATTTT; CDR3: CASSLIGGNQPQHF
V: TRBV30; D: .; J: TRBJ1-2; size: once; DNA: TGTGCCTGGGACGGAAGAGAATCCTATGGCTACACCTTC; CDR3: CAWDGRESYGYTF
V: TRBV4-1; D: .; J: TRBJ1-1; size: .; DNA: TGCGCCAGCAGCCAAGATCCCCCGGGAATCCTCATGAACACTGAAGCTTTCTTT; CDR3: CASSQDPPGILMNTEAFF
V: TRBV6-5; D: .; J: TRBJ2-3; size: .; DNA: TGTGCCAGCAGTTACTCGAGAGGAAGGGCCACAGATACGCAGTATTTT; CDR3: CASSYSRGRATDTQYF
V: TRBV30; D: .; J: TRBJ2-2; size: .; DNA: TGTGCCTGGAAAATTAAACCGAACACCGGGGAGCTGTTTTTT; CDR3: CAWKIKPNTGELFF
V: TRBV12-3/TRBV12-4; D: .; J: TRBJ2-7; size: .; DNA: TGTGCCAGCAGCAGGAGTTCGGAGCAGTACTTC; CDR3: CASSRSSEQYF
V: TRBV30; D: TRBD1; J: TRBJ1-5; size: few; DNA: TGTGCCTGGCAAAAAGGGACAGCGACTCAGCCCCAGCATTTT; CDR3: CAWQKGTATQPQHF
V: TRBV5-1; D: .; J: TRBJ2-1; size: .; DNA: TGCGCCAGCAGCTTGGGGCCCCTTGGCGAGCAGTTCTTC; CDR3: CASSLGPLGEQFF
V: TRBV10-3; D: .; J: TRBJ2-5; size: .; DNA: TGTGCCATCAGCGGAACAGCAATGTCGGAGACCCAGTACTTC; CDR3: CAISGTAMSETQYF
V: TRBV9; D: TRBD1; J: TRBJ1-2; size: .; DNA: TGTGCCAGCAGCGTAGAGGACAGGGTTTTTTACTATGGCTACACCTTC; CDR3: CASSVEDRVFYYGYTF
V: TRBV7-9; D: .; J: TRBJ1-1; size: .; DNA: TGTGCCAGCAGCCGGACAGATGAAGCTTTCTTT; CDR3: CASSRTDEAFF
V: TRBV5-4; D: .; J: TRBJ2-1; size: .; DNA: TGTGCCAGCAGCTTGGTGTGGGGGACTTACAATGAGCAGTTCTTC; CDR3: CASSLVWGTYNEQFF
V: TRBV5-6; D: TRBD1; J: TRBJ1-5; size: .; DNA: TGTGCCAGCAGCCGGCAGGGGGCAGGAAATCAGCCCCAGCATTTT; CDR3: CASSRQGAGNQPQHF
V: TRBV28; D: .; J: TRBJ1-2; size: .; DNA: TGTGCCAGCAGTTTAACCAGGGGCTACACCTTC; CDR3: CASSLTRGYTF
V: TRBV27; D: .; J: TRBJ1-1; size: once; DNA: TGTGCCAGCAGGAGCAGGGCAATGGGCACTGAAGCTTTCTTT; CDR3: CASRSRAMGTEAFF
V: TRBV5-1; D: .; J: TRBJ1-1; size: .; DNA: TGCGCCAGCAGCACCGGAACGACAGGATTCGGTTATGAAGCTTTCTTT; CDR3: CASSTGTTGFGYEAFF
V: TRBV10-3; D: .; J: TRBJ2-5; size: .; DNA: TGTGCCATCGGGAAGACTCGGGACCCCCTAGAGACCCAGTACTTC; CDR3: CAIGKTRDPLETQYF
V: TRBV19; D: TRBD1; J: TRBJ2-7; size: .; DNA: TGTGCCAGTAGTGTCCGGGACAGCCTTTACGAGCAGTACTTC; CDR3: CASSVRDSLYEQYF
V: TRBV27; D: TRBD2; J: TRBJ2-1; size: .; DNA: TGTGCCAGCAGTTGGGGCGGGGGGAGCTACAATGAGCAGTTCTTC; CDR3: CASSWGGGSYNEQFF
V: TRBV28; D: TRBD2; J: TRBJ2-2; size: once; DNA: TGTGCCAGCAGATTCCGACTAGCGGGGGCGAACACCGGGGAGCTGTTTTTT; CDR3: CASRFRLAGANTGELFF
V: TRBV19; D: .; J: TRBJ1-5; size: .; DNA: TGTGCCAGTAGTTCCCCTGGATTGGGGCAGGGGAAAAATCAGCCCCAGCATTTT; CDR3: CASSSPGLGQGKNQPQHF
V: TRBV7-9; D: TRBD2; J: TRBJ2-7; size: .; DNA: TGTGCCAGCAGCTTCGCCGAGGGGACTATGATCTACGAGCAGTACTTC; CDR3: CASSFAEGTMIYEQYF
V: TRBV5-1; D: TRBD1; J: TRBJ1-2; size: .; DNA: TGCGCCAGCAGCTCCCCGGGACAGGGGGCTAGTGGCTACACCTTC; CDR3: CASSSPGQGASGYTF
V: TRBV21-1; D: .; J: TRBJ1-2; size: .; DNA: TGTGCCAGCAGCTGGCGGGTGGACAGGCCCTATGGCTACACCTTC; CDR3: CASSWRVDRPYGYTF
V: TRBV10-1; D: .; J: TRBJ2-2; size: .; DNA: TGCGCCAGCAGTAAATCGTCGGGCGGGGAGCTGTTTTTT; CDR3: CASSKSSGGELFF
V: TRBV5-1; D: TRBD2; J: TRBJ2-2; size: .; DNA: TGCGCCAGCAGCGCCCTTAGCGGGGGGGCCGCCGGGGAGCTGTTTTTT; CDR3: CASSALSGGAAGELFF
V: TRBV7-9; D: .; J: TRBJ2-7; size: .; DNA: TGTGCCAGCAGCACCGGCCTGTACGAGCAGTACTTC; CDR3: CASSTGLYEQYF
V: TRBV4-1; D: .; J: TRBJ1-4; size: .; DNA: TGCGCCAGCAGCCCTACGGGGGTGAACAATGAAAAACTGTTTTTT; CDR3: CASSPTGVNNEKLFF
V: TRBV27; D: .; J: TRBJ2-7; size: .; DNA: TGTGCCAGCAGTCCTCAGGAACCGGTTAGGGGCTACGAGCAGTACTTC; CDR3: CASSPQEPVRGYEQYF